This is a list of T cell receptor beta chains from one sample in a study of blood T cell repertoires in COVID-19. TCRdb's table, derived via immunoSEQ multiplex PCR, lists solely in-frame clones and lacks some. The data hold about 220,000 clones, with around 80% observed a single time. The specimen was peripheral blood. The source of these receptors is a woman in her sixties or seventies with acute or convalescent COVID-19. The CDR3 runs from the conserved cysteine through the conserved F or W. Each record gives: V gene, J gene, CDR3 protein.

V gene: TRBV3-1/TRBV3-2; J gene: TRBJ2-3; CDR3 protein: CASSQRLAGGYTQYF
V gene: TRBV9; J gene: TRBJ2-1; CDR3 protein: CASSLAGTRNEQFF
V gene: TRBV5-1; J gene: TRBJ1-6; CDR3 protein: CASEDGQGDSPLHF
V gene: TRBV18; J gene: TRBJ2-5; CDR3 protein: CASSPPTSGAETQYF
V gene: TRBV5-1; J gene: TRBJ2-5; CDR3 protein: CASSLQETQYF
V gene: TRBV29-1; J gene: TRBJ1-1; CDR3 protein: CSVRGRYNTEAFF
V gene: TRBV5-4; J gene: TRBJ2-5; CDR3 protein: CASHRGSWAEETQYF
V gene: TRBV12-5; J gene: TRBJ1-6; CDR3 protein: CASDLRGDSPLHF
V gene: TRBV30; J gene: TRBJ1-6; CDR3 protein: CAWRGVSSYNSPLHF
V gene: TRBV9; J gene: TRBJ1-2; CDR3 protein: CASSPSSGRVIYGYTF